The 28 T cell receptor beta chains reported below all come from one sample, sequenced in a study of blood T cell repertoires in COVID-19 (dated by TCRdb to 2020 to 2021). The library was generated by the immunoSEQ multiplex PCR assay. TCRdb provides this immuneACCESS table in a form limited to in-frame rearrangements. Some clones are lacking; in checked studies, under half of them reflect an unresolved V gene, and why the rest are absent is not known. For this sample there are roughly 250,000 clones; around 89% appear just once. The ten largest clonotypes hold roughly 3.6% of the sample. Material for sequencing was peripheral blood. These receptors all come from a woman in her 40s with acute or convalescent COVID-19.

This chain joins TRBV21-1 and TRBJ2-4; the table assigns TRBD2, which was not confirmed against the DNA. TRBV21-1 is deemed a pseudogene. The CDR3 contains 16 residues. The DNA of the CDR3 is TGTGCCAGCAGCATACGGACGGGGGTAGCCAAAAACATTCAGTACTTC. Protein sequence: CASSIRTGVAKNIQYF.

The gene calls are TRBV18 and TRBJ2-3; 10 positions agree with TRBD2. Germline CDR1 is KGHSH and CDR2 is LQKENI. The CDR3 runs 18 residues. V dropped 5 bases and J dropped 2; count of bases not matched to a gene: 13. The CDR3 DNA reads TGTGCCAGCTCATCACACGGCCCCAGCGGGGGGGTCACAGATACGCAGTATTTT. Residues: CASSSHGPSGGVTDTQYF.

CDR3 loop: CASSVVSGGGQNTGELFF. The CDR3, as DNA: TGTGCCAGCAGCGTAGTAAGCGGGGGGGGCCAGAACACCGGGGAGCTGTTTTTT. This chain connects TRBV9 to TRBJ2-2; 10 bases are shared with TRBD2. The CDR3 totals 18 residues. V was clipped by 0 bases and J by 1 base; unmatched bases: 6. Germline V gene lookup returns CDR1 SGDLS and CDR2 YYNGEE.

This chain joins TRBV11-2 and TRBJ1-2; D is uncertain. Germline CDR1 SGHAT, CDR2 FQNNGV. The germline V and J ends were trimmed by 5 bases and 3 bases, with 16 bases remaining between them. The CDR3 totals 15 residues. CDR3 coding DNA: TGTGCCAGCAGCCCGGGAATGGTGGCACACTATGGCTACACCTTC. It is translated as CASSPGMVAHYGYTF. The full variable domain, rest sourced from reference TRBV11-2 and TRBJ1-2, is EAGVAQSPRYKIIEKRQSVAFWCNPISGHATLYWYQQILGQGPKLLIQFQNNGVVDDSQLPKDRFSAERLKGVDSTLKIQPAKLEDSAVYLCASSPGMVAHYGYTFGSGTRLTVV.

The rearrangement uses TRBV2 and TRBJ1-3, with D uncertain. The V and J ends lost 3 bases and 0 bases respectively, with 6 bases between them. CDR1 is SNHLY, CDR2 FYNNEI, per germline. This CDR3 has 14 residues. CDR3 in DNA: TGTGCCAGCAGTGATGGCAACTCTGGAAACACCATATATTTT. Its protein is CASSDGNSGNTIYF. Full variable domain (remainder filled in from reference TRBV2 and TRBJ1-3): EPEVTQTPSHQVTQMGQEVILRCVPISNHLYFYWYRQILGQKVEFLVSFYNNEISEKSEIFDDQFSVERPDGSNFTLKIRSTKLEDSAMYFCASSDGNSGNTIYFGEGSWLTVV.

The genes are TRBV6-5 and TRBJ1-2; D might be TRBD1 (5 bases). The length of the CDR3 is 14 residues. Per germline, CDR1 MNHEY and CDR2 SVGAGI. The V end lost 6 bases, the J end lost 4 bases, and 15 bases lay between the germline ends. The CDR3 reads CASSRGSGGYGYTF. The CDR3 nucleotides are TGTGCCAGCAGCCGAGGTTCCGGGGGCTATGGCTACACCTTC.

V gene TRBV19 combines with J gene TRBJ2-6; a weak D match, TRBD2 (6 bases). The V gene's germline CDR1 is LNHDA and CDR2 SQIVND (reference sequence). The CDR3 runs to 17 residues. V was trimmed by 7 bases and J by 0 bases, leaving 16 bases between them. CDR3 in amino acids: CASIPRRGGSGANVLTF. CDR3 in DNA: TGTGCCAGTATCCCGAGGCGGGGAGGCTCTGGGGCCAACGTCCTGACTTTC.

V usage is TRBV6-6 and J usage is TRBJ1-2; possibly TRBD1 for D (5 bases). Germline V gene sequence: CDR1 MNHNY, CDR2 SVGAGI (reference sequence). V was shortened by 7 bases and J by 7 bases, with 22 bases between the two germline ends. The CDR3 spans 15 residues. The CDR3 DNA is TGTGCCAGCACTCTCCCGGGAGGGGCGCAAGTTGGCTACACCTTC. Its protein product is CASTLPGGAQVGYTF.

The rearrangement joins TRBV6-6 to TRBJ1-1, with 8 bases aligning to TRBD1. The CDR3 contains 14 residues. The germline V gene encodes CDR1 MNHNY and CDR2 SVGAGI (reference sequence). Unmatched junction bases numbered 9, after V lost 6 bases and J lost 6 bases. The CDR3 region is CASRTNRGRPEAFF. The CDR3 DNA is TGTGCCAGCAGGACAAACAGGGGGAGGCCTGAAGCTTTCTTT.

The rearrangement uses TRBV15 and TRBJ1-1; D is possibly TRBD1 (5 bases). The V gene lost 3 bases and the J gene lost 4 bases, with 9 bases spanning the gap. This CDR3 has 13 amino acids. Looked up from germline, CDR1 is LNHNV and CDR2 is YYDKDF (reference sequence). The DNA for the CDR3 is TGTGCCACCAGCAGGGCAGGGCCCACTGAAGCTTTCTTT. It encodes CATSRAGPTEAFF.

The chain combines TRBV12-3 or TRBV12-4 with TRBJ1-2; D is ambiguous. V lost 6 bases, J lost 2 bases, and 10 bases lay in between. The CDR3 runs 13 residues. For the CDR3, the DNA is TGTGCCAGCAGAATCACTGAGAACTATGGCTACACCTTC. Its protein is CASRITENYGYTF.

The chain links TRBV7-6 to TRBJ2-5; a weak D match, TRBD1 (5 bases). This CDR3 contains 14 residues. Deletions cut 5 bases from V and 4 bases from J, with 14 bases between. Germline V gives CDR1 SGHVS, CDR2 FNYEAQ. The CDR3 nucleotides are TGTGCCAGCAGCCAAGGGGATAGGGCAGAGACCCAGTACTTC. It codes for CASSQGDRAETQYF.

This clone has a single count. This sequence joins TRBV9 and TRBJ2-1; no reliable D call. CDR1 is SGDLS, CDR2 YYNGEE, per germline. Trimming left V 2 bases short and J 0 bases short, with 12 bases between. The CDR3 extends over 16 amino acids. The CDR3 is CASSVERVSSYNEQFF. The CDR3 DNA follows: TGTGCCAGCAGCGTCGAGAGAGTGAGCTCCTACAATGAGCAGTTCTTC.

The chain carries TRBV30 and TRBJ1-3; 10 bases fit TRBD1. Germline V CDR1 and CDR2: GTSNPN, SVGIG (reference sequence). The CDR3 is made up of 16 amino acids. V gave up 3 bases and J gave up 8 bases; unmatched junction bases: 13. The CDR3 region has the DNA TGTGCCTGGAGACGGACAGGGGGTGAGGCGAGGGACACCATATATTTT. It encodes CAWRRTGGEARDTIYF.

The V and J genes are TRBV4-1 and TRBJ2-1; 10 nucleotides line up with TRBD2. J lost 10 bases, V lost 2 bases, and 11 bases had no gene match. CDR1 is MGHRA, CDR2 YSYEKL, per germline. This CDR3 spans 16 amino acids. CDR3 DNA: TGCGCCAGCAGCCAACCAGCTAGCGGGGGCGGGGGAGAGCAGTTCTTC. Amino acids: CASSQPASGGGGEQFF.

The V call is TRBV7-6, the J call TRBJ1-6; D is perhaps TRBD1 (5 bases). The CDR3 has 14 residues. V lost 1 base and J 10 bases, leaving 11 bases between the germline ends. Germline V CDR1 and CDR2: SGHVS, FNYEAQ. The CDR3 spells CASSLEGVGSPLHF. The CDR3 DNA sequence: TGTGCCAGCAGCTTAGAAGGGGTCGGCTCACCCCTCCACTTT.

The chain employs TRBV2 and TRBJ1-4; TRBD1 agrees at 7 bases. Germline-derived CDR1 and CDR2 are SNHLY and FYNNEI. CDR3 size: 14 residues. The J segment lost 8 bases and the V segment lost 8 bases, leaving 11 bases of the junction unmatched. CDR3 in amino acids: CASDLTGLEEKLFF. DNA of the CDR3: TGTGCCAGCGACCTGACAGGGTTGGAAGAAAAACTGTTTTTT.

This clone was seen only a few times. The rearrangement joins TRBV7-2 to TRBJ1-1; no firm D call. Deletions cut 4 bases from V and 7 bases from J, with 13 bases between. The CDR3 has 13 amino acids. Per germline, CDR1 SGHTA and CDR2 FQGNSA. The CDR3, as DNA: TGTGCCAGCAGCTCCGCCTTCCTCAGTGAAGCTTTCTTT. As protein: CASSSAFLSEAFF.

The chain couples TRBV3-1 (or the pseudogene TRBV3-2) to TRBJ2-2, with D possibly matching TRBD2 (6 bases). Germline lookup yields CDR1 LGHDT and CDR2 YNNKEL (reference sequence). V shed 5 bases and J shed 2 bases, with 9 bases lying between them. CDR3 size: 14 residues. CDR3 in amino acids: CASSSGGNTGELFF. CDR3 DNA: TGTGCCAGCAGCTCCGGGGGAAACACCGGGGAGCTGTTTTTT.

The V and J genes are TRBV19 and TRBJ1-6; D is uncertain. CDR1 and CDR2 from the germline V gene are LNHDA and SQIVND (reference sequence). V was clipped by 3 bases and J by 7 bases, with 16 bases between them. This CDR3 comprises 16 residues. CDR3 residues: CASSMVAGSGNSPLHF. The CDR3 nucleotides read TGTGCCAGTAGTATGGTGGCGGGTAGTGGAAATTCACCCCTCCACTTT. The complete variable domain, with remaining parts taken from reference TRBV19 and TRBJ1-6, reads DGGITQSPKYLFRKEGQNVTLSCEQNLNHDAMYWYRQDPGQGLRLIYYSQIVNDFQKGDIAEGYSVSREKKESFPLTVTSAQKNPTAFYLCASSMVAGSGNSPLHFGNGTRLTVT.

CDR3 bases: TGCGCCAGCAGCCAAGACTGGAACAGGGGGCTCTACGAGCAGTACGTC. Translating gives CASSQDWNRGLYEQYV. The chain couples TRBV4-1 to TRBJ2-7, with 9 bases fitting TRBD1. This CDR3 region has 16 residues. CDR1 and CDR2 from the germline V gene are MGHRA and YSYEKL. The V segment lost 0 bases and the J segment 3 bases; nucleotides outside the gene matches: 6.

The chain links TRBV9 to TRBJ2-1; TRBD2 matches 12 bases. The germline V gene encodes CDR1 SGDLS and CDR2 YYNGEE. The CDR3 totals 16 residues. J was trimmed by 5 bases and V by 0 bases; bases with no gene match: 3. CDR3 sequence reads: CASSVGLAGGHNEQFF. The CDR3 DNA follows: TGTGCCAGCAGCGTAGGGCTAGCGGGGGGGCACAATGAGCAGTTCTTC.

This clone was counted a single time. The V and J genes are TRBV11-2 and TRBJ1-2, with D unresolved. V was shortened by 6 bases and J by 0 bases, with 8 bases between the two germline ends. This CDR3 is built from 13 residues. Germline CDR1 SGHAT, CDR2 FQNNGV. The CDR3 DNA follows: TGTGCCAGCAGAGCGGGGTCTAACTATGGCTACACCTTC. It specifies CASRAGSNYGYTF.

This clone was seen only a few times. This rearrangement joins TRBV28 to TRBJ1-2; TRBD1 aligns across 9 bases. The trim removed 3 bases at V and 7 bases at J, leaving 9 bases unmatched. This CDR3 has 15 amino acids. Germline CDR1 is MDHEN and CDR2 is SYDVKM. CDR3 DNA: TGTGCCAGCAGTTTGTCGGACAGGGGAGGTGGTGGCTACACCTTC. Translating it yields CASSLSDRGGGGYTF.

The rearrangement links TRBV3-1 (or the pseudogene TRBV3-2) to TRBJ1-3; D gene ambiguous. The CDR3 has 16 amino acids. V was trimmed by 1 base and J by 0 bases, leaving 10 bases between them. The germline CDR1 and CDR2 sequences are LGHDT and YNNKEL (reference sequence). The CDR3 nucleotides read TGTGCCAGCAGCCAAGGGAGCGTGGGCTCTGGAAACACCATATATTTT. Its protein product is CASSQGSVGSGNTIYF.

CDR3 amino acids: CAGGSPYSNQPQHF. The CDR3 bases are TGTGCCGGGGGGAGTCCCTATAGCAATCAGCCCCAGCATTTT. J is TRBJ1-5 and V is TRBV6-6; D possibly corresponds to TRBD1 (5 bases). Germline V gene sequence: CDR1 MNHNY, CDR2 SVGAGI (reference sequence). The CDR3 extends over 14 amino acids. V dropped 11 bases and J dropped 0 bases, with 14 bases sitting between them.

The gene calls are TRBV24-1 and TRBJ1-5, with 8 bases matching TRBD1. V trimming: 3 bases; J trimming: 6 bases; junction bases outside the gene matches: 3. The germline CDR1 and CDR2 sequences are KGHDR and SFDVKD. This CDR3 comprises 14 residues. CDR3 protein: CATSDQGAAQPQHF. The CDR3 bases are TGTGCCACCAGTGATCAGGGGGCAGCTCAGCCCCAGCATTTT.

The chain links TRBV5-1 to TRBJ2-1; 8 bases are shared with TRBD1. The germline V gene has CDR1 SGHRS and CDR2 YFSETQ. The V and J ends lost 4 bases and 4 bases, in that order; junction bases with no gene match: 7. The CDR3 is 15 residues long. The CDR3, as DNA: TGCGCCAGCAGCCCGGGGACAGGCGGATACAATGAGCAGTTCTTC. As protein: CASSPGTGGYNEQFF.